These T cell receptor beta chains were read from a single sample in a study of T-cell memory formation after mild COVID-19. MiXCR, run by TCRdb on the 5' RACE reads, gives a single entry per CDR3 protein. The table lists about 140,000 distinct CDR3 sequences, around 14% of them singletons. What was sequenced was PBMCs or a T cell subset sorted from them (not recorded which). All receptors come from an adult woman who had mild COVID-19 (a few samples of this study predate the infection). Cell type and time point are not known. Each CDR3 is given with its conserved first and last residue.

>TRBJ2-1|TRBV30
CAWSPYNEQFF
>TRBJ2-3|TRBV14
CASSQERGLAQYF
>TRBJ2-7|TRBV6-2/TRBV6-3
CASSYGVGEKSSYEQYF
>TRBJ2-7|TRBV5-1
CASSPAGDSYEQYF
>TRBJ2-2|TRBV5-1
CASSVTGGRTGELFF
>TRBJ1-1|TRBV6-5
CASSYTNPGGGLNTEAFF
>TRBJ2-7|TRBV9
CASSVAPGVSYEQYF
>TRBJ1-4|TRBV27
CASSLSPGAREKLFF
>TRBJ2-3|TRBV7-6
CASSVTQEDSASTDTQYF
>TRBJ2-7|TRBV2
CATATIRTGTGGYEQYF
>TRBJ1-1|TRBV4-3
CASSQDGAGGRTEAFF
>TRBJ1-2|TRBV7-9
CASSLASWEDGYTF
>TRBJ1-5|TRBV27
CASSLSTASNQPQHF
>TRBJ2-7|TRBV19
CASSQGQGKAYEQYF
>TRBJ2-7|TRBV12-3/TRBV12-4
CASSLVSGSSYEQYF
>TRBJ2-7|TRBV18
CASSPPGFIHEQYF
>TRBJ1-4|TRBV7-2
CASSQRQFPGPNEKLFF
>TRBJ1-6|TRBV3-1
CASLGLNSPLHF
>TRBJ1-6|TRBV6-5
CASSGWPDSPLHF
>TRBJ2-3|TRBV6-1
CASSYLISGTDTQYF
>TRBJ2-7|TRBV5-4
CASTLDGGRPYEQYF
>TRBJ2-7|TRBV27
CASSFSVYYEQYF
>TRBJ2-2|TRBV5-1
CASSSTGGGNTGELFF
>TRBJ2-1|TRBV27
CASSLTYRDGQFF
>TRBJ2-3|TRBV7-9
CATRLAGTDTQYF
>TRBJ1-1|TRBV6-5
CASSPSGAEAFF
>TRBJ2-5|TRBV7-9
CASSHEGLETQYF
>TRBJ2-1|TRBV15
CATSRERVSFAGGGNEQFF
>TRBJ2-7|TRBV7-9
CASSPPLGTGPLYEQYF
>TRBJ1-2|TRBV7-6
CASSSLSGTGDPYGYTF
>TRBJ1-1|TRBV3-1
CASSQDGTRAFF
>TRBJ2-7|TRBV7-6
CASSSPSAVGDYEQYF
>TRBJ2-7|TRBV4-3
CASSRDRGLGEQYF
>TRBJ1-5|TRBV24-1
CATSDHAQPQHF
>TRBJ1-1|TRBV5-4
CASSLSGFTEAFF
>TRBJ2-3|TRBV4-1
CASSQRLAVEGTSWADTQYF
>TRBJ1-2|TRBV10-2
CASSTGDYGYTF
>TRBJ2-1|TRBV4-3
CASSQGSRGTYNEQFF
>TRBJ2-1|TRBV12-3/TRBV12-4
CASSLRGSYNEQFF
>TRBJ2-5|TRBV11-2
CASSANRLAGGPRQETQYF
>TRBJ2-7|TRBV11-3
CASSSRAVGTYEQYF
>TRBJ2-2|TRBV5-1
CASSLDPGGTGELFF
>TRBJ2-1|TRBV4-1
CASSRLLQGGSSNEQFF
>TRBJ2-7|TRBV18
CASSPSTGELYEQYF
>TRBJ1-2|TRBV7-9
CASSLAGTALDGYTF
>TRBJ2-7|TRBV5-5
CASSLSGDPYEQYF
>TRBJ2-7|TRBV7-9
CASSFQGRQYF
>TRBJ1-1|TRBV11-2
CASSPPGRLNTEAFF
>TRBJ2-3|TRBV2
CASMSDSYSTDTQYF
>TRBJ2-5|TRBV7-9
CASSYLQETQYF
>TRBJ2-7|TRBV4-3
CASSQESGDEQYF
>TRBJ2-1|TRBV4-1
CASSHHWTSGARGSYNEQFF
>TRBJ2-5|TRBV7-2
CASSLRGSIQETQYF
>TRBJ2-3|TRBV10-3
CAITPSGGGRDADTQYF
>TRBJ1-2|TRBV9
CASSASIGQGVYGYTF
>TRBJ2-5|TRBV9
CASSAGTAQETQYF
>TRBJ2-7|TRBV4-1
CASSQDRSGLGFRSYEQYF
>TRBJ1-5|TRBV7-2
CASSSFNQPQHF